This T cell receptor beta chain was recorded in a study of blood T cells in healthy people across ages. Next came a second PCR, run for about 7 to 12 cycles, which used a sample-barcoded 5' primer along with a J-beta primer mix. From each sample, at least 3 million paired-end reads containing CDR3 were obtained. In TCRdb, the 5' RACE reads were re-called with MiXCR into one record per CDR3 protein. Of roughly 700,000 distinct CDR3 sequences in the sample, 49% were seen once. Every sample yielded at least 7 million isolated PBMCs. Samples each yielded at least 6 micrograms of total RNA. Trimming stripped 0 bases from V and 4 bases from J, with 11 bases between. Germline lookup yields CDR1 SGHRS and CDR2 YFSETQ. The CDR3 totals 15 residues.

This receptor was obtained from a woman aged 55 to 70 in good health. The chain recombines TRBV5-1 with TRBJ2-1; perhaps TRBD1 as D (5 bases). The material sequenced was blood. CDR3 sequence (DNA): TGCGCCAGCAGCTTGGAGCAGGGCCCGTACAATGAGCAGTTCTTC. It translates to CASSLEQGPYNEQFF. Filled out from reference TRBV5-1 and TRBJ2-1, the complete variable domain reads KAGVTQTPRYLIKTRGQQVTLSCSPISGHRSVSWYQQTPGQGLQFLFEYFSETQRNKGNFPGRFSGRQFSNSRSEMNVSTLELGDSALYLCASSLEQGPYNEQFFGPGTRLTVL.